These 21 T cell receptor beta chains share one sample of origin, sequenced in a study of cytomegalovirus exposure and HLA in healthy donors. Use of 60 Vbeta and 13 Jbeta primers characterized the PCR. Sequenced by immunoSEQ multiplex PCR; TCRdb stores in-frame clones only, minus some. The sample contains 200,000 to 250,000 clones, over 60% of which appear only once. Sequenced input: PBMCs. The receptor source for this set is a man between 18 and 29 years old in good health and CMV-seronegative.

This chain connects TRBV5-1 to TRBJ2-7, with a possible D match to TRBD1 (5 bases). The CDR3 is 15 residues long. Deletions cut 1 base from V and 2 bases from J, with 13 bases between. CDR1 is SGHRS and CDR2 is YFSETQ in the germline V gene. The CDR3 nucleotides read TGCGCCAGCAGCTTGCAGGGTGGCCCAACCTACGAGCAGTACTTC. This sequence encodes CASSLQGGPTYEQYF. The complete variable domain, with remaining parts taken from reference TRBV5-1 and TRBJ2-7, reads KAGVTQTPRYLIKTRGQQVTLSCSPISGHRSVSWYQQTPGQGLQFLFEYFSETQRNKGNFPGRFSGRQFSNSRSEMNVSTLELGDSALYLCASSLQGGPTYEQYFGPGTRLTVT.

The sample holds a few counts of this clone. The chain links TRBV29-1 to TRBJ1-2, with TRBD1 identical over 7 bases. Germline V gene data show CDR1 as SQVTM and CDR2 as ANQGSEA. This CDR3 contains 13 residues. The V segment lost 7 bases and the J segment 2 bases; nucleotides outside the gene matches: 7. CDR3 sequence: CSAQQGSNYGYTF. For the CDR3, the DNA is TGCAGCGCACAACAGGGGTCGAACTATGGCTACACCTTC.

CDR3 DNA sequence: TGTGCCAGCCGGGACAACGCCTACAATGAGCAGTTCTTC. It yields the protein CASRDNAYNEQFF. V and J are TRBV11-2 and TRBJ2-1, with D tentatively TRBD1 (6 bases). Germline CDR1 is SGHAT and CDR2 is FQNNGV. CDR3 length: 13 amino acids. V shed 8 bases and J shed 2 bases, with 10 bases lying between them.

This CDR3 reads CASLGLLQETQYF. CDR3 in DNA: TGTGCCAGCCTAGGACTTCTCCAAGAGACCCAGTACTTC. V usage is TRBV6-5 and J usage is TRBJ2-5; D is possibly TRBD2 (5 bases). The CDR3 extends over 13 amino acids. CDR1 and CDR2 from the germline V gene are MNHEY and SVGAGI. V was pared by 8 bases and J by 1 base, with 11 bases between.

The chain employs TRBV5-6 and TRBJ2-7, with 9 nucleotides matching TRBD1. Germline V gene sequence: CDR1 SGHDT, CDR2 YYEEEE. Losses at the gene ends were 4 bases for V and 5 bases for J; bases not matched to a gene: 4. The CDR3 length is 13 residues. This CDR3 reads CASSIDRGNEQYF. CDR3 DNA sequence: TGTGCCAGCAGCATCGACAGGGGGAACGAGCAGTACTTC.

This clone was recorded only once. V is TRBV5-4 and J is TRBJ2-2, with TRBD2 identical over 7 bases. V was clipped by 3 bases and J by 6 bases; unmatched bases: 5. The CDR3 spans 14 residues. Germline lookup yields CDR1 SGHNT and CDR2 YYREEE (reference sequence). CDR3 in amino acids: CASSWEGKAGELFF. The CDR3 region has the DNA TGTGCCAGCAGCTGGGAGGGAAAGGCCGGGGAGCTGTTTTTT.

The chain combines TRBV11-1 with TRBJ2-3; 7 bases are shared with TRBD2. The CDR3 length is 15 residues. CDR1 is SGHAT, CDR2 FQDESV, per germline (reference sequence). Trimming took 6 bases from V and 0 from J; bases not matched to a gene: 6. CDR3 region: CASSPSGGSTDTQYF. CDR3 nucleotide sequence: TGTGCCAGCAGTCCTAGCGGAGGGAGCACAGATACGCAGTATTTT.

This CDR3 reads CASSQAWTGEQFF. The CDR3 nucleotides read TGTGCCAGCAGCCAAGCCTGGACAGGGGAGCAGTTCTTC. The chain joins TRBV14 to TRBJ2-1; 8 nucleotides align to TRBD1. The CDR3 has 13 amino acids. Germline assignment: CDR1 SGHDN and CDR2 FVKESK. V gave up 1 base and J gave up 10 bases; unmatched junction bases: 3.

The chain has TRBV18 and TRBJ1-1; weak D call: TRBD1 (6 bases). Trimming removed 1 base at V and 5 bases at J, with 11 bases between. Per the germline V gene, CDR1 is KGHSH and CDR2 is LQKENI. The CDR3 is 14 residues long. CDR3 in amino acids: CASSPQGVGTEAFF. As DNA, the CDR3 is TGTGCCAGCTCACCACAGGGGGTGGGGACTGAAGCTTTCTTT.

In this sample, this clone turned up once. The chain has TRBV10-3 and TRBJ1-1, with TRBD1 matching 7 bases. The CDR3 totals 14 residues. The germline CDR1 and CDR2 sequences are ENHRY and SYGVKD. V shed 6 bases and J 4 bases; nucleotides not matched to a gene: 8. CDR3 bases: TGTGCCATCAGAGCTACAGGGGTAAGCACTGAAGCTTTCTTT. It is translated as CAIRATGVSTEAFF.

Only one count was recorded for this clone. V gene TRBV10-3 combines with J gene TRBJ2-7; weak D call: TRBD1 (6 bases). The germline CDR1 and CDR2 sequences are ENHRY and SYGVKD. This CDR3 spans 16 amino acids. Between the trimmed V and J ends, which lost 3 bases and 0 bases, there was a span of 15 bases. DNA for the CDR3: TGTGCCATCAGTGAAACTTTCCGGGACACCTCCTACGAGCAGTACTTC. Its translation is CAISETFRDTSYEQYF.

Only a few counts were recorded for this clone. The chain is built from TRBV19 and TRBJ1-3, with D perhaps TRBD1 (5 bases). CDR1 LNHDA and CDR2 SQIVND come from the germline V gene (reference sequence). V lost 9 bases to trimming and J lost 0 bases, with 15 bases between them. CDR3 size: 15 residues. The CDR3 sequence: CASADRQSSGNTIYF. The CDR3 region has the DNA TGTGCCAGCGCTGATCGACAGTCCTCTGGAAACACCATATATTTT. The full variable domain, in which reference TRBV19 and TRBJ1-3 provide the parts outside the CDR3, is DGGITQSPKYLFRKEGQNVTLSCEQNLNHDAMYWYRQDPGQGLRLIYYSQIVNDFQKGDIAEGYSVSREKKESFPLTVTSAQKNPTAFYLCASADRQSSGNTIYFGEGSWLTVV.

The rearrangement joins TRBV9 to TRBJ2-1; D is uncertain. Trimming removed 2 bases from V and 0 bases from J, with 9 bases in between. Germline V gene sequence: CDR1 SGDLS, CDR2 YYNGEE. The CDR3 consists of 15 residues. CDR3 bases: TGTGCCAGCAGCGTGGTAGCCGCCTCCTACAATGAGCAGTTCTTC. Its protein is CASSVVAASYNEQFF.

This sequence joins TRBV29-1 and TRBJ1-1, with D possibly being TRBD1 (6 bases). Trimming took off 7 bases at V and 0 bases at J, with 12 bases between the two ends. CDR1 SQVTM and CDR2 ANQGSEA come from the germline V gene. The CDR3 contains 13 residues. The DNA for the CDR3 is TGCAGCGCCTGGACAGATCTGAACACTGAAGCTTTCTTT. Translating it yields CSAWTDLNTEAFF. Full variable domain (rest looked up from reference TRBV29-1 and TRBJ1-1): SAVISQKPSRDICQRGTSLTIQCQVDSQVTMMFWYRQQPGQSLTLIATANQGSEATYESGFVIDKFPISRPNLTFSTLTVSNMSPEDSSIYLCSAWTDLNTEAFFGQGTRLTVV.

The chain joins TRBV2 to TRBJ2-5, with TRBD1 as a possible D gene (8 bases). The end of the DNA is better explained by TRBJ2-7, so the J call may be wrong. Per germline, CDR1 SNHLY and CDR2 FYNNEI. This CDR3 has 15 amino acids. The CDR3 nucleotides are TGTGCCAGTAGGAGGGGGGGGACAGGCGGCTCCGAGCAGTACTTC. Encoded protein: CASRRGGTGGSEQYF.

The chain employs TRBV28 and TRBJ1-6; D is unresolved. The CDR3 contains 13 residues. V was clipped by 2 bases and J by 4 bases, with 3 bases between them. CDR1 and CDR2 from the germline V gene are MDHEN and SYDVKM. CDR3 coding DNA: TGTGCCAGCAGTTTACAATATAATTCACCCCTCCACTTT. It codes for CASSLQYNSPLHF.

A single count supports this clone. This chain connects TRBV10-1 to TRBJ2-3, with D perhaps TRBD2 (5 bases). Trimming took 4 bases from V and 5 from J, leaving 7 bases between them. This CDR3 contains 12 residues. CDR1 and CDR2 from the germline V gene are WNHNN and SYGVQD (reference sequence). The CDR3 spells CASSGTGDTQYF. The CDR3 DNA is TGCGCCAGCAGTGGGACTGGAGATACGCAGTATTTT.

The J gene is TRBJ2-3, the V gene TRBV13; 9 positions match TRBD1. This CDR3 has 18 amino acids. Germline CDR1 and CDR2: PRHDT and FYEKMQ (reference sequence). V lost 4 bases and J lost 4; bases outside the gene matches: 15. CDR3 protein: CASSSKRSGQGVADTQYF. The CDR3 nucleotides are TGTGCCAGCAGCTCAAAGCGTTCGGGACAGGGTGTCGCAGATACGCAGTATTTT.

The chain recombines TRBV4-1 with TRBJ1-2; 10 bases are a match to TRBD1. This CDR3 contains 15 residues. The germline V gene encodes CDR1 MGHRA and CDR2 YSYEKL. V gave up 1 base and J gave up 4 bases; unmatched junction bases: 3. CDR3 coding DNA: TGCGCCAGCAGCCAAGCCCGGACAGGGGGCTATGGCTACACCTTC. Residues: CASSQARTGGYGYTF.

This clone was counted only a few times. The rearrangement links TRBV20-1 to TRBJ1-1; 12 bases map to TRBD1. This CDR3 is 11 amino acids long. J gave up 11 bases and V 6 bases, and 4 bases lay outside the gene matches. CDR1 is DFQATT, CDR2 SNEGSKA, per germline (reference sequence). CDR3 DNA: TGCAGTGCCAGGGACAGGGGGCGGGCTTTCTTT. It specifies CSARDRGRAFF.

In its sample, this clone was seen a few times. The V gene is TRBV6-4, the J gene TRBJ2-2; D may be TRBD1 (5 bases). V lost 0 bases to trimming and J lost 3 bases, with 11 bases between them. The CDR3 consists of 16 residues. Germline V gene sequence: CDR1 MRHNA, CDR2 SNTAGT. CDR3 in DNA: TGTGCCAGCAGTGACTCGGAGCAAGGGGACACCGGGGAGCTGTTTTTT. It encodes CASSDSEQGDTGELFF.